These 4 T cell receptor beta chains were all obtained from the same sample, sequenced in a study of shared clonotypes between healthy human individuals. Sequencing was performed with immunoSEQ multiplex PCR; in TCRdb, only in-frame clones are kept and a portion is missing. The table includes a few million clones, more than 80% detected once. The sequenced material came from naive CD4+ T cells from PBMCs. The subset was: CD45RA+ positively selected. The receptors originated from a young man in good health. Some clones in this sample may be carry-over from other donors' samples.

The J gene is TRBJ2-2, the V gene TRBV5-6; unclear D gene. Germline V gives CDR1 SGHDT, CDR2 YYEEEE. Trimming left V 0 bases short and J 2 bases short, with 14 bases between. The CDR3 contains 17 residues. CDR3 loop: CASSLVARQLNTGELFF. CDR3 in DNA: TGTGCCAGCAGCTTGGTGGCTAGACAACTTAACACCGGGGAGCTGTTTTTT.

The rearrangement uses TRBV11-2 and TRBJ2-1, with a tentative D call TRBD2 (5 bases). V was shortened by 8 bases and J by 6 bases, with 17 bases between the two germline ends. The CDR3 runs to 14 residues. CDR1 is SGHAT and CDR2 is FQNNGV in the germline V gene. CDR3 protein: CASDRAWGVNEQFF. The CDR3 DNA reads TGTGCCAGCGATCGAGCGTGGGGAGTCAATGAGCAGTTCTTC.

The chain couples TRBV7-3 to TRBJ2-3; 8 positions agree with TRBD1. This CDR3 has 15 amino acids. Trimming at V came to 5 bases and at J to 2 bases, leaving 6 bases not matched to a gene. Germline CDR1 and CDR2: SGHTA and FQGTGA. The CDR3 bases are TGTGCCAGCAGCCCCAGGCAGGGGGCCACAGATACGCAGTATTTT. Protein sequence: CASSPRQGATDTQYF. The whole variable domain, remainder taken from reference TRBV7-3 and TRBJ2-3, is GAGVSQTPSNKVTEKGKYVELRCDPISGHTALYWYRQSLGQGPEFLIYFQGTGAADDSGLPNDRFFAVRPEGSVSTLKIQRTERGDSAVYLCASSPRQGATDTQYFGPGTRLTVL.

V is TRBV28 and J is TRBJ2-6, with D tentatively TRBD2 (5 bases). V was cut by 5 bases and J by 0 bases, with 11 bases left in between. CDR3 length: 16 residues. CDR1 and CDR2 (germline): MDHEN, SYDVKM. This chain's CDR3 is CASSRGTRSGANVLTF. In nucleotides, the CDR3 is TGTGCCAGCAGTCGGGGAACACGCTCTGGGGCCAACGTCCTGACTTTC.